This TCR beta chain derives from a study of T cell changes during pregnancy in multiple sclerosis. TCRdb keeps only in-frame clones here, not all; method: immunoSEQ multiplex PCR. The table shows around 88,000 clones, with around 94% occurring only once. Germline V lookup: CDR1 SGHRS, CDR2 YFSETQ. J lost 5 bases, V lost 4 bases, and 5 bases had no gene match. This CDR3 is built from 14 residues. This receptor was taken from a female donor with multiple sclerosis, enrolled in a pregnancy study. Here the sequenced sample was peripheral blood, taken in the first trimester of pregnancy. The rearrangement uses TRBV5-1 and TRBJ1-1, with 10 bases identical to TRBD1. CDR3 DNA sequence: TGCGCCAGCAGCATAAGGACAGGGGGAACTGAAGCTTTCTTT. Its protein is CASSIRTGGTEAFF. Full variable domain (remainder filled in from reference TRBV5-1 and TRBJ1-1): KAGVTQTPRYLIKTRGQQVTLSCSPISGHRSVSWYQQTPGQGLQFLFEYFSETQRNKGNFPGRFSGRQFSNSRSEMNVSTLELGDSALYLCASSIRTGGTEAFFGQGTRLTVV.